This T cell receptor (beta chain) was obtained from a study of PD-L1 blockade in urothelial cancer. About the research overall: Atezolizumab, begun by patients in about 2014, was given at 1,200 mg intravenously every 3 weeks.

This clone appeared a few times. Only in-frame clones appear in the TCRdb table, and some are missing; sequencing was by immunoSEQ multiplex PCR. The table includes about 29,000 clones, around 84% detected once. Germline CDR1 and CDR2: KGHSH and LQKENI. The ends were cut back, 6 bases at V and 0 bases at J, with 14 bases in the middle. The CDR3 has 15 amino acids. Time point specified: peripheral blood 6 weeks after treatment start. This chain links TRBV18 with TRBJ1-2; D is perhaps TRBD1 (5 bases). The material sequenced was PBMCs, taken around atezolizumab (anti-PD-L1) treatment. The clonotype comes from a man aged 65 to 79 with urothelial cancer. The CDR3 sequence is CASSPDSRANYGYTF. The CDR3 nucleotides are TGTGCCAGCTCGCCCGACAGTCGAGCTAACTATGGCTACACCTTC.